Listed below are T cell receptor beta chains from one sample, sequenced in a study of regulatory dendritic cells for organ transplantation. Clones were sequenced by immunoSEQ multiplex PCR, and TCRdb holds only the in-frame ones, with some missing. The sample has some 9,600 clones; approximately 80% are singletons. What these receptors recognize is not known. Input material: memory CD4+ T cells from blood cultured with dendritic cells. The receptor set was obtained from a human donor in good health. Both conserved end residues are part of each CDR3. D genes are given only for firm matches. Where a row states a size, it is once, few, many or the class of an expanded clone; other rows omit it.

clone_size	v_call	j_call	d_call	cdr3_aa	cdr3_nt
.	TRBV30	TRBJ1-4	.	CAWSRSRTPGTEKLFF	TGTGCCTGGAGCCGTAGTCGGACTCCGGGGACTGAAAAACTGTTTTTT
few	TRBV6-1	TRBJ1-5	.	CASSEYFNQPQHF	TGTGCCAGCAGTGAATACTTCAATCAGCCCCAGCATTTT
.	TRBV18	TRBJ2-7	.	CASSPRRDYEQYF	TGTGCCAGCTCACCACGGAGGGACTACGAGCAGTACTTC
.	TRBV7-9	TRBJ2-2	.	CASSLPVGSGELFF	TGTGCCAGCAGCTTACCTGTGGGTTCCGGGGAGCTGTTTTTT
.	TRBV4-1	TRBJ2-2	.	CASRPEREYLAGELFF	TGCGCCAGCAGACCTGAACGGGAGTATCTGGCCGGGGAGCTGTTTTTT
.	TRBV5-4	TRBJ2-5	TRBD2	CASSLVGTSGETQYF	TGTGCCAGCAGCTTGGTGGGGACTAGTGGAGAGACCCAGTACTTC
.	TRBV29-1	TRBJ2-5	.	CSVVNSWGTQYF	TGCAGCGTTGTTAATAGCTGGGGGACCCAGTACTTC
.	TRBV7-2	TRBJ1-4	.	CASSRGGNEKLFF	TGTGCCAGCAGCAGAGGGGGAAATGAAAAACTGTTTTTT
.	TRBV30	TRBJ2-1	.	CAWNPSRLKVF	TGTGCCTGGAACCCCTCTAGGCTTAAGGTCTTC
.	TRBV27	TRBJ1-2	.	CASRTRGWDYYGYTF	TGTGCCAGCAGAACCCGCGGCTGGGACTACTATGGCTACACCTTC
few	TRBV5-4	TRBJ2-2	.	CASSPQMGMNTGELFF	TGTGCCAGCAGCCCTCAGATGGGGATGAACACCGGGGAGCTGTTTTTT
.	TRBV30	TRBJ2-3	.	CAWSHHLLSTDTQYF	TGTGCCTGGAGTCACCACTTACTCAGCACAGATACGCAGTATTTT
.	TRBV9	TRBJ2-6	.	CASSQLAEPGANVLTF	TGTGCCAGCAGCCAACTCGCAGAACCTGGGGCCAACGTCCTGACTTTC
.	TRBV28	TRBJ1-2	TRBD1	CASSGRDREGFGYTF	TGTGCCAGCAGTGGCCGGGACAGGGAAGGGTTCGGCTACACCTTC
.	TRBV4-1	TRBJ2-4	TRBD1	CASSQDGAGTGGPKNIQYF	TGCGCCAGCAGCCAAGATGGTGCCGGGACAGGGGGCCCCAAAAACATTCAGTACTTC
.	TRBV12-5	TRBJ2-3	TRBD2	CASGFSAGAADTQYF	TGTGCTAGTGGTTTTTCGGCGGGAGCGGCAGATACGCAGTATTTT
.	TRBV19	TRBJ1-6	.	CASSIAYLDSTSTLHF	TGTGCCAGTAGTATAGCCTACCTGGACAGTACTAGCACCCTCCACTTT
.	TRBV6-5	TRBJ1-3	.	CASRSRRLATIYF	TGTGCCAGCAGATCAAGACGGCTCGCCACCATATATTTT
.	TRBV6-5	TRBJ1-3	TRBD1	CASRQTGAGNTIYF	TGTGCCAGCAGACAGACAGGGGCTGGAAACACCATATATTTT
.	TRBV7-2	TRBJ2-5	TRBD1	CASSYDRDRVPYF	TGTGCCAGCAGCTACGACAGGGACAGGGTGCCATACTTC
.	TRBV15	TRBJ2-3	TRBD2	CATSVGTSLTDTQYF	TGTGCCACCAGCGTAGGGACTAGTTTAACAGATACGCAGTATTTT
.	TRBV2	TRBJ2-3	.	CASTYTDTQYF	TGTGCCAGTACTTATACAGATACGCAGTATTTT
.	TRBV5-1	TRBJ2-1	TRBD1	CASSPDRVLINEQFF	TGCGCCAGCAGCCCGGACAGGGTTCTCATTAATGAGCAGTTCTTC
.	TRBV19	TRBJ1-2	.	CASSILFSPGAYGYTF	TGTGCCAGTAGTATCCTCTTCTCTCCCGGGGCCTATGGCTACACCTTC
few	TRBV15	TRBJ1-5	TRBD1	CATSLQGVYQPQHF	TGTGCCACCAGCCTTCAGGGGGTGTATCAGCCCCAGCATTTT
.	TRBV5-1	TRBJ2-3	TRBD2	CASSSQRGFGTDTQYF	TGCGCCAGCAGCTCACAGCGGGGTTTTGGTACAGATACGCAGTATTTT
.	TRBV6-5	TRBJ1-6	.	CASQFSGRMNSPLHF	TGTGCCAGCCAATTTTCGGGACGGATGAATTCACCCCTCCACTTT
.	TRBV21-1	TRBJ1-4	.	CASSKVRGRLTNEKLFF	TGTGCCAGCAGCAAAGTAAGGGGTCGTCTGACTAATGAAAAACTGTTTTTT
once	TRBV4-3	TRBJ2-1	.	CASSQDNLRGNEQFF	TGCGCCAGCAGCCAAGATAACCTAAGGGGCAATGAGCAGTTCTTC
.	TRBV15	TRBJ1-1	TRBD1	CATSRLGQPGQGARTEAFF	TGTGCCACCAGCAGATTGGGCCAACCGGGACAGGGGGCTCGGACTGAAGCTTTCTTT
.	TRBV7-2	TRBJ2-1	TRBD1	CASSLVMAGQVPTYNEQFF	TGTGCCAGCAGCTTAGTAATGGCGGGACAGGTTCCCACCTACAATGAGCAGTTCTTC
.	TRBV5-4	TRBJ1-4	.	CASSLAGVEGANEKLFF	TGTGCCAGCAGCTTGGCGGGGGTAGAAGGAGCTAATGAAAAACTGTTTTTT
.	TRBV6-4	TRBJ2-3	TRBD2	CASSVGGSRSDTQYF	TGTGCCAGCAGTGTTGGCGGGAGCAGATCAGATACGCAGTATTTT
.	TRBV30	TRBJ2-3	TRBD2	CAWRKVGAGDHFSTDTQYF	TGTGCCTGGAGGAAGGTCGGTGCGGGAGACCACTTCAGCACAGATACGCAGTATTTT
.	TRBV5-1	TRBJ1-5	TRBD1	CASSLDGQGRFQHF	TGCGCCAGCAGCTTGGATGGACAGGGGAGATTCCAGCATTTT
.	TRBV10-1	TRBJ2-3	.	CASSESVSDGSSGITDTQYF	TGCGCCAGCAGTGAGTCGGTCTCCGACGGGTCGTCAGGGATCACAGATACGCAGTATTTT
.	TRBV4-2	TRBJ2-1	.	CASSPGAGGLDNEQFF	TGTGCCAGCAGCCCCGGGGCGGGCGGCCTGGATAATGAGCAGTTCTTC
.	TRBV30	TRBJ2-1	TRBD2	CAWITGLAENNEQFF	TGTGCCTGGATAACGGGACTAGCGGAAAACAATGAGCAGTTCTTC
.	TRBV7-3	TRBJ2-3	.	CASSPGSTDTQYF	TGTGCCAGCAGCCCAGGAAGCACAGATACGCAGTATTTT
.	TRBV14	TRBJ2-4	.	CASSQGRHNIQYF	TGTGCCAGCAGCCAAGGCCGTCACAATATTCAGTACTTC
.	TRBV28	TRBJ1-2	TRBD1	CASSGRQGGTDGYTF	TGTGCCAGCAGCGGGAGACAGGGGGGAACAGATGGCTACACCTTC
.	TRBV7-6	TRBJ1-2	.	CASSPNGPNYGYTF	TGTGCCAGCAGCCCCAACGGGCCTAACTATGGCTACACCTTC
once	TRBV11-2	TRBJ2-1	TRBD2	CASSPGLAVYNEQFF	TGTGCCAGCAGCCCGGGACTAGCGGTTTACAATGAGCAGTTCTTC
.	TRBV28	TRBJ1-5	.	CASSFYFGDSSNQPQHF	TGTGCCAGCAGTTTTTATTTTGGGGATTCTTCCAATCAGCCCCAGCATTTT
once	TRBV28	TRBJ1-5	TRBD1	CASGLTGGWQPQHF	TGTGCCAGCGGGTTAACAGGGGGCTGGCAGCCCCAGCATTTT
.	TRBV10-2	TRBJ2-1	TRBD2	CASRSLAGEYNEQFF	TGCGCCAGCAGATCCCTAGCGGGAGAGTACAATGAGCAGTTCTTC
.	TRBV15	TRBJ2-2	TRBD2	CATSRDRLAGVTNTGELFF	TGTGCCACCAGCAGAGATCGGCTAGCGGGGGTCACGAACACCGGGGAGCTGTTTTTT
.	TRBV6-5	TRBJ2-7	TRBD2	CASSPLAGDDEQYF	TGTGCCAGCAGTCCCCTAGCGGGAGACGACGAGCAGTACTTC
.	TRBV29-1	TRBJ2-1	TRBD2	CSAETRGSYNEQFF	TGCAGCGCTGAAACGCGGGGGTCCTACAATGAGCAGTTCTTC
.	TRBV10-3	TRBJ1-1	TRBD1	CAIRQGLGAEAFF	TGTGCCATCAGACAGGGGCTCGGCGCTGAAGCTTTCTTT
.	TRBV18	TRBJ1-1	.	CASSSAREYTEAFF	TGTGCCAGCTCCTCGGCGCGAGAATACACTGAAGCTTTCTTT
.	TRBV18	TRBJ2-7	.	CASSPFSAGEQYF	TGTGCCAGCTCACCATTTTCGGCGGGCGAGCAGTACTTC
.	TRBV6-1	TRBJ1-2	.	CASSDMRTNYGYTF	TGTGCCAGCAGTGATATGCGGACGAACTATGGCTACACCTTC
.	TRBV30	TRBJ1-5	.	CAWGGHSNQPQHF	TGTGCCTGGGGCGGACACAGCAATCAGCCCCAGCATTTT
.	TRBV4-2	TRBJ2-7	.	CASSPKMAGRIEQYF	TGTGCCAGCAGCCCTAAAATGGCAGGGAGGATCGAGCAGTACTTC
.	TRBV30	TRBJ1-4	.	CAWSVWGAANEKLFF	TGTGCCTGGAGTGTGTGGGGGGCGGCTAATGAAAAACTGTTTTTT
.	TRBV10-3	TRBJ1-4	.	CAISETGTNEKLFF	TGTGCCATCAGTGAGACAGGGACTAATGAAAAACTGTTTTTT
.	TRBV6-6	TRBJ2-3	.	CASSTTGQNTDTQYF	TGTGCCAGCAGCACGACGGGACAAAACACAGATACGCAGTATTTT